The 8 T cell receptor beta chains below come from one sample, sequenced in a study of response to subunit inactivated influenza vaccine. One entry per CDR3 protein results from TCRdb running MiXCR on the RT-PCR reads. The table records 180,000 or so distinct CDR3 sequences, 9.5% to 15% of them present only once. These records were also assigned to another study, of T cells expressing NK-cell markers. That source notes: Generation of TCR beta cDNA was performed by 5'RACE template switching incorporating UMIs.

The sequences come from CD8+ T cells sorted from PBMCs, collected about 13 days after vaccination. The source is a man aged 50 or older who received an inactivated influenza vaccine.

Many counts were recorded for this clonotype. The chain links TRBV4-1 to TRBJ1-1; 9 nucleotides agree with TRBD1. With 2 bases clipped from V and 1 base from J, the junction kept 2 bases outside the gene matches. Germline CDR1 is MGHRA and CDR2 is YSYEKL. The CDR3 runs to 15 residues. Here the CDR3 DNA reads TGCGCCAGCAGCCAATGGGACAGGGCGAACACTGAAGCTTTCTTT. Its translation: CASSQWDRANTEAFF.

The table lists this clonotype with a few counts. V is TRBV10-1 and J is TRBJ2-7; D uncertain. This CDR3 contains 13 residues. The germline V gene encodes CDR1 WNHNN and CDR2 SYGVQD (reference sequence). The V gene lost 10 bases and the J gene lost 5 bases, with 18 bases spanning the gap. The CDR3 is CATSVKGSHEQYF. The DNA for the CDR3 is TGCGCCACCTCGGTGAAAGGTAGCCACGAGCAGTACTTC.

This clonotype occurred a few times. The V call is TRBV12-3 or TRBV12-4, the J call TRBJ2-7; a weak D match, TRBD1 (5 bases). The V end was cut by 7 bases, the J end by 1 base, with 14 bases between. The CDR3 length is 14 residues. The CDR3 sequence is CASMARARSYEQYF. The CDR3 DNA follows: TGTGCCAGCATGGCCAGGGCGAGGTCCTACGAGCAGTACTTC.

The V gene is TRBV4-1, the J gene TRBJ1-1; 9 positions match TRBD1. The CDR3 sequence is 17 residues long. Trimming at V came to 2 bases and at J to 0 bases, leaving 7 bases not matched to a gene. The germline V gene has CDR1 MGHRA and CDR2 YSYEKL. CDR3 residues: CASSQNRGRTLNTEAFF. The CDR3 nucleotides read TGCGCCAGCAGCCAAAACAGGGGGCGTACCTTGAACACTGAAGCTTTCTTT.

A few counts support this clonotype. This sequence joins TRBV25-1 and TRBJ2-7; D gene uncertain. Germline CDR1 reads MGHDK; CDR2 reads SYGVNS. Trimming left V 1 base short and J 3 bases short, with 10 bases between. The CDR3 is made up of 14 amino acids. CDR3 sequence reads: CASSESTVHYEQYF. CDR3 nucleotide sequence: TGTGCCAGCAGTGAATCCACAGTACACTACGAGCAGTACTTC.

This clonotype was seen many times. The J gene is TRBJ2-3, the V gene TRBV9; D remains ambiguous. CDR1 is SGDLS and CDR2 is YYNGEE in the germline V gene. The CDR3 spans 14 residues. V was pared by 1 base and J by 0 bases, with 6 bases between. This CDR3 reads CASSVPDSTDTQYF. CDR3 in DNA: TGTGCCAGCAGCGTACCAGACAGCACAGATACGCAGTATTTT.

With regard to this clonotype: This may stem from a read error, because a much larger clone lies one nucleotide away. V and J are TRBV5-5 and TRBJ1-1, with D maybe TRBD1 (5 bases). Germline CDR1 and CDR2: SGHKS and YYEKEE (reference sequence). This CDR3 is 13 amino acids long. V was pared by 4 bases and J by 1 base, with 8 bases between. CDR3 sequence (DNA): TGTGCCAGCAGCCACGACAGGAACACTGAAGCTTTCTTT. As protein: CASSHDRNTEAFF. The whole variable domain, remainder taken from reference TRBV5-5 and TRBJ1-1, is DAGVTQSPTHLIKTRGQQVTLRCSPISGHKSVSWYQQVLGQGPQFIFQYYEKEERGRGNFPDRFSARQFPNYSSELNVNALLLGDSALYLCASSHDRNTEAFFGQGTRLTVV.

The chain combines TRBV28 with TRBJ2-1; 7 bases fit TRBD1. Germline V gene sequence: CDR1 MDHEN, CDR2 SYDVKM. This CDR3 is built from 14 residues. With V trimmed by 4 bases and J by 9 bases, 9 bases remained unmatched. The CDR3 region is CASSSRQGRPEQFF. The CDR3 DNA reads TGTGCCAGCAGTTCTCGACAGGGTCGTCCTGAGCAGTTCTTC.